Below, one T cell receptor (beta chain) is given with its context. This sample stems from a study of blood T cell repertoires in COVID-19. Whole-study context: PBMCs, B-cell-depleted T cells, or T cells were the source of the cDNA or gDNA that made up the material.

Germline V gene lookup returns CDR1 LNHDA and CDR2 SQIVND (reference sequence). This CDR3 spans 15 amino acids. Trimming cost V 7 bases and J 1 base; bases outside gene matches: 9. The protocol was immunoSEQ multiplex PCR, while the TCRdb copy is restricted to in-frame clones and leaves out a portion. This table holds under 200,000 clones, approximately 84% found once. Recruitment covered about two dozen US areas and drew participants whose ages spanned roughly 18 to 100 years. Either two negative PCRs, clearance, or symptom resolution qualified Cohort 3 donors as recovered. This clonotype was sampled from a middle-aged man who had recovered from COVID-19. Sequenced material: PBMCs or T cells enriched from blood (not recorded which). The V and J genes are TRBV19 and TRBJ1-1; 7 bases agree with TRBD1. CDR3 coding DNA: TGTGCCAGTACTCTCGACAGGGTAAGGAACACTGAAGCTTTCTTT. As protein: CASTLDRVRNTEAFF.